Following are 30 T cell receptor beta chains from one sample sequenced in a study of T cells and copy number aberrations in small-cell lung cancer. The data were produced by immunoSEQ multiplex PCR, yet TCRdb's version contains in-frame clones alone and is incomplete. The sample has roughly 1,500 clones; about 85% are singletons. The material sequenced was normal tissue next to the tumor. Receptor source: a man aged 55 to 70 with small cell lung cancer.

This chain connects TRBV7-2 to TRBJ2-2, with D unclear. Trimming removed 0 bases from V and 0 bases from J, with 5 bases in between. The germline gives CDR1 SGHTA, CDR2 FQGNSA. This CDR3 has 15 amino acids. CDR3 coding DNA: TGTGCCAGCAGCTTAGCTACACCGAACACCGGGGAGCTGTTTTTT. Amino acids: CASSLATPNTGELFF.

The genes are TRBV7-9 and TRBJ2-4, with TRBD1 matching 8 bases. With V trimmed by 5 bases and J by 6 bases, 6 bases remained unmatched. Looked up from germline, CDR1 is SEHNR and CDR2 is FQNEAQ (reference sequence). The CDR3 sequence is 14 residues long. The CDR3 nucleotides read TGTGCCAGCAGCACCGGGACAGGTCGAAACATTCAGTACTTC. Translation gives CASSTGTGRNIQYF.

This chain joins TRBV30 and TRBJ2-3; 8 bases are shared with TRBD2. J lost 1 base, V lost 2 bases, and 5 bases had no gene match. This CDR3 is built from 15 residues. CDR1 and CDR2 from the germline V gene are GTSNPN and SVGIG (reference sequence). CDR3 nucleotides: TGTGCCTGGAGTCGGGAAGCGGGAGGCACAGATACGCAGTATTTT. It translates to CAWSREAGGTDTQYF.

The chain is built from TRBV30 and TRBJ2-1; tentatively, D is TRBD1 (6 bases). The germline CDR1 and CDR2 sequences are GTSNPN and SVGIG (reference sequence). The CDR3 runs to 14 residues. V shed 0 bases and J shed 7 bases, with 13 bases lying between them. The CDR3 loop is CAWSVLGTGNEQFF. CDR3 coding DNA: TGTGCCTGGAGTGTACTTGGAACAGGGAATGAGCAGTTCTTC.

This chain uses TRBV7-2 with TRBJ1-5; D gene ambiguous. Germline V gene data show CDR1 as SGHTA and CDR2 as FQGNSA. This CDR3 has 13 residues. Between the trimmed V and J ends, which lost 2 bases and 4 bases, there was a span of 6 bases. CDR3 bases: TGTGCCAGCAGCTTACAACGGAATCAGCCCCAGCATTTT. Residues: CASSLQRNQPQHF.

V is TRBV28 and J is TRBJ1-1; no definite D call. CDR1 is MDHEN and CDR2 is SYDVKM in the germline V gene. There are 16 residues in the CDR3. V gave up 1 base and J gave up 0 bases, with 12 bases separating them. The CDR3 sequence is CASSLSHLIMNTEAFF. DNA of the CDR3: TGTGCCAGCAGTTTATCGCACTTAATTATGAACACTGAAGCTTTCTTT.

This rearrangement joins TRBV5-1 to TRBJ2-3, with TRBD2 identical over 10 bases. V trimming: 0 bases; J trimming: 1 base; junction bases outside the gene matches: 2. Germline V gene data show CDR1 as SGHRS and CDR2 as YFSETQ. The CDR3 has 16 amino acids. Here the CDR3 DNA reads TGCGCCAGCAGCTTGGAAGGGACTAGCGGCACAGATACGCAGTATTTT. Protein sequence: CASSLEGTSGTDTQYF.

This clone occurred a few times. The CDR3 spells CASSITGTGHGYTF. Written as DNA, the CDR3 is TGTGCCAGCAGTATAACCGGGACCGGCCATGGCTACACCTTC. The chain carries TRBV25-1 and TRBJ1-2; D may be TRBD1 (5 bases). The germline gives CDR1 MGHDK, CDR2 SYGVNS. V lost 5 bases to trimming and J lost 6 bases, with 16 bases between them. This CDR3 is built from 14 residues.

In this sample, this clone is large. The chain uses TRBV9 and TRBJ2-3, with 8 bases lining up with TRBD1. J was trimmed by 5 bases and V by 2 bases; bases with no gene match: 4. Germline V CDR1 and CDR2: SGDLS, YYNGEE. The CDR3 totals 14 residues. This CDR3 reads CASSVPDRGDTQYF. The CDR3 DNA follows: TGTGCCAGCAGCGTGCCTGACAGGGGAGATACGCAGTATTTT.

The chain combines TRBV9 with TRBJ2-2, with no clear D. Trimming removed 5 bases from V and 4 bases from J, with 15 bases in between. The length of the CDR3 is 15 residues. Germline lookup yields CDR1 SGDLS and CDR2 YYNGEE. CDR3 bases: TGTGCCAGCAGTGTTGGCGGCGTGAGCACCGGGGAGCTGTTTTTT. Translation gives CASSVGGVSTGELFF.

The J gene is TRBJ2-3, the V gene TRBV9; D gene unclear. The CDR3 runs 15 residues. Trimming pared 0 bases from V and 1 base from J, leaving 9 bases between. CDR1 and CDR2 (germline): SGDLS, YYNGEE. The CDR3 DNA reads TGTGCCAGCAGCGTAGATGGGTATGGCACAGATACGCAGTATTTT. Its protein product is CASSVDGYGTDTQYF.

The V gene is TRBV5-1, the J gene TRBJ1-1; D might be TRBD1 (6 bases). The CDR3 length is 14 residues. Germline V gene lookup returns CDR1 SGHRS and CDR2 YFSETQ. V lost 0 bases to trimming and J lost 5 bases, with 11 bases between them. The chain's CDR3 is CASSLEQGITEAFF. Written as DNA, the CDR3 is TGCGCCAGCAGCTTGGAGCAGGGGATAACTGAAGCTTTCTTT.

The chain has TRBV30 and TRBJ1-2; 11 bases match TRBD1. Trimming took 2 bases from V and 4 from J; bases not matched to a gene: 15. CDR3 size: 18 residues. Germline V lookup: CDR1 GTSNPN, CDR2 SVGIG (reference sequence). CDR3 protein: CAWSSSGFRTGGRYGYTF. Here the CDR3 DNA reads TGTGCCTGGAGTAGTAGCGGATTTAGGACAGGGGGCCGCTATGGCTACACCTTC.

This sequence joins TRBV10-3 and TRBJ2-6; D unclear. Trimming removed 4 bases from V and 5 bases from J, with 21 bases in between. The CDR3 runs 18 residues. Per the germline V gene, CDR1 is ENHRY and CDR2 is SYGVKD. The CDR3 reads CAISATHCIQSRANVLTF. The CDR3 DNA reads as TGTGCCATCAGTGCGACACACTGTATACAAAGTCGGGCCAACGTCCTGACTTTC.

The CDR3 DNA is TGCGCCAGCAGCCAAGACACGGGAACGGGACTTAACTATGGCTACACCTTC. Residues: CASSQDTGTGLNYGYTF. The genes are TRBV4-1 and TRBJ1-2; a possible D gene is TRBD1 (5 bases). Germline-derived CDR1 and CDR2 are MGHRA and YSYEKL. With 0 bases removed from V and 1 base from J, the gap between germline ends came to 15 bases. CDR3 size: 17 residues.

The chain is built from TRBV7-9 and TRBJ1-2; the D is unclear. The CDR3 length is 13 residues. The V end was cut by 2 bases, the J end by 5 bases, with 9 bases between. Germline V CDR1 and CDR2: SEHNR, FQNEAQ (reference sequence). CDR3 bases: TGTGCCAGCAGCTTACGTCAGTTTTATGGCTACACCTTC. As protein: CASSLRQFYGYTF. The variable domain in full, with the rest retrieved from reference TRBV7-9 and TRBJ1-2, is DTGVSQNPRHKITKRGQNVTFRCDPISEHNRLYWYRQTLGQGPEFLTYFQNEAQLEKSRLLSDRFSAERPKGSFSTLEIQRTEQGDSAMYLCASSLRQFYGYTFGSGTRLTVV.

The chain recombines TRBV18 with TRBJ1-1, with TRBD1 identical over 10 bases. Germline assignment: CDR1 KGHSH and CDR2 LQKENI. The CDR3 extends over 16 amino acids. V shed 3 bases, J shed 7 bases, and the junction held 11 bases outside the gene matches. CDR3 coding DNA: TGTGCCAGCTCACCCAGGGACAGGGGAGGTGGCGGTGAAGCTTTCTTT. Amino acid sequence: CASSPRDRGGGGEAFF.

For this clone: Other DNA sequences in this sample translate to the same CDR3. This chain uses TRBV29-1 with TRBJ2-4; D is uncertain. Trimming shortened V by 6 bases and J by 3 bases, and 9 bases separated the two germline ends. This CDR3 spans 12 amino acids. In germline, CDR1 is SQVTM, CDR2 ANQGSEA. The CDR3, as DNA: TGCAGCGTGGAGAGTTACAAAAACATTCAGTACTTC. Its protein is CSVESYKNIQYF.

The chain recombines TRBV9 with TRBJ2-5, with a possible D match to TRBD2 (5 bases). V lost 3 bases to trimming and J lost 5 bases, with 14 bases between them. Germline CDR1 is SGDLS and CDR2 is YYNGEE. The CDR3 is made up of 14 amino acids. The CDR3 nucleotides are TGTGCCAGCAGCGCCACTAGTAGAGGTGAGACCCAGTACTTC. Translation gives CASSATSRGETQYF.

The chain links TRBV10-3 to TRBJ1-1, with 8 nucleotides matching TRBD1. Trimming cost V 5 bases and J 7 bases; bases outside gene matches: 3. Looked up from germline, CDR1 is ENHRY and CDR2 is SYGVKD. The CDR3 sequence is 12 residues long. DNA for the CDR3: TGTGCCATCAGTATCGGACAGGGTGAAGCTTTCTTT. This sequence encodes CAISIGQGEAFF.

There are a few counts of this clone. This chain joins TRBV28 and TRBJ1-3; no clear D gene. This CDR3 has 15 amino acids. Looked up from germline, CDR1 is MDHEN and CDR2 is SYDVKM. Between the trimmed V and J ends, which lost 6 bases and 0 bases, there was a span of 12 bases. The CDR3 sequence: CASSLVSISGNTIYF. In nucleotides, the CDR3 is TGTGCCAGCAGCCTAGTATCCATCTCTGGAAACACCATATATTTT.

This chain uses TRBV7-2 with TRBJ1-1, with D unresolved. The V gene lost 7 bases and the J gene lost 3 bases, with 12 bases spanning the gap. The CDR3 is 13 residues long. Germline assignment: CDR1 SGHTA and CDR2 FQGNSA. This chain's CDR3 is CASINQAYTEAFF. The DNA for the CDR3 is TGTGCCAGCATAAATCAGGCGTACACTGAAGCTTTCTTT. Full variable domain (rest looked up from reference TRBV7-2 and TRBJ1-1): GAGVSQSPSNKVTEKGKDVELRCDPISGHTALYWYRQSLGQGLEFLIYFQGNSAPDKSGLPSDRFSAERTGGSVSTLTIQRTQQEDSAVYLCASINQAYTEAFFGQGTRLTVV.

The chain has TRBV7-2 and TRBJ1-5; TRBD1 might be the D (6 bases). Germline V gene lookup returns CDR1 SGHTA and CDR2 FQGNSA. This CDR3 is built from 15 residues. The ends were cut back, 3 bases at V and 3 bases at J, with 12 bases in the middle. The DNA of the CDR3 is TGTGCCAGCAGCTTTGTCGGGACAAACAATCAGCCCCAGCATTTT. Protein: CASSFVGTNNQPQHF.

The chain couples TRBV7-2 to TRBJ2-1, with D perhaps being TRBD1 or TRBD2 (5 bases each). The germline V and J ends were trimmed by 5 bases and 0 bases, with 11 bases remaining between them. The CDR3 runs 15 residues. In germline, CDR1 is SGHTA, CDR2 FQGNSA. Here the CDR3 DNA reads TGTGCCAGCAGCACCGGGACCAGCTCCTACAATGAGCAGTTCTTC. It specifies CASSTGTSSYNEQFF.

Details on this clone: The germline gene is not matched at one end of the junction; a read error may be the cause. The chain is built from TRBV7-2 and TRBJ2-5; D gene unclear. Germline CDR1 reads SGHTA; CDR2 reads FQGNSA. The CDR3 extends over 12 amino acids. CDR3 bases: TGTGCCAGCAGATTAGAATTGGGGACCCAGTACTTC. This encodes CASRLELGTQYF.

The chain has TRBV4-3 and TRBJ2-1, with 9 bases fitting TRBD1. CDR1 and CDR2 (germline): LGHNA, YSLEER. The junction had 0 bases not matched to a gene; V was cut back by 4 bases and J by 2 bases. The CDR3 is made up of 14 amino acids. In DNA, the CDR3 is TGCGCCAGCAGCCGGGACAGGGCCTACAATGAGCAGTTCTTC. It translates to CASSRDRAYNEQFF.

This clone rates as large (0.1 to 1%). The chain is built from TRBV6-4 and TRBJ2-5; possibly TRBD2 for D (6 bases). The CDR3 spans 14 residues. Germline values: CDR1 MRHNA, CDR2 SNTAGT. V lost 6 bases and J lost 4, with 15 bases in between. The CDR3 here is CASRLTRGGETQYF. The CDR3 DNA follows: TGTGCCAGCAGATTAACACGGGGAGGAGAGACCCAGTACTTC.

The rearrangement uses TRBV10-1 and TRBJ2-1; 11 bases agree with TRBD1. J was trimmed by 7 bases and V by 1 base; bases with no gene match: 18. This CDR3 is built from 20 residues. Germline V lookup: CDR1 WNHNN, CDR2 SYGVQD (reference sequence). CDR3 nucleotides: TGCGCCAGCAGTGAGTATGGACAGGGGGCAATCGCTATAAGGAAAAATGAGCAGTTCTTC. This codes for CASSEYGQGAIAIRKNEQFF.

The rearrangement uses TRBV7-8 and TRBJ2-1; D not resolved. CDR1 is SGHVS, CDR2 FQNEAQ, per germline. V was shortened by 5 bases and J by 0 bases, with 14 bases between the two germline ends. The CDR3 runs 16 residues. CDR3 residues: CASSPHPLSSYNEQFF. CDR3 nucleotides: TGTGCCAGCAGCCCGCACCCCCTGAGCTCCTACAATGAGCAGTTCTTC.

In regard to this clone: One junction end disagrees with the germline gene, perhaps due to a read error. The chain combines TRBV7-9 with TRBJ2-3, with D tentatively TRBD2 (6 bases). This CDR3 region has 14 residues. Germline CDR1 is SEHNR and CDR2 is FQNEAQ (reference sequence). CDR3 DNA sequence: TGTACCAGCAACCCTTCGGGAGTCGGGGATACGCAGTATTTT. This codes for CTSNPSGVGDTQYF.